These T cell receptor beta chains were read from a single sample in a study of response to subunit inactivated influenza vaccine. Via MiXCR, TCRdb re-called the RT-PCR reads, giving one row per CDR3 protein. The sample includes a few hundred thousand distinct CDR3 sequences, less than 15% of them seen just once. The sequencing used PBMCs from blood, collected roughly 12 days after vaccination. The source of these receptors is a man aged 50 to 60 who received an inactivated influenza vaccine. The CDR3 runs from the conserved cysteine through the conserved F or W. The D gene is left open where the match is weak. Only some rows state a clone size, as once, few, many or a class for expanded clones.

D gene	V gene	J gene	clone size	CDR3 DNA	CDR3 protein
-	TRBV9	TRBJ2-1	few	TGTGCCAGCAGCACCTCGACTAGGCACAATGAGCAGTTCTTC	CASSTSTRHNEQFF
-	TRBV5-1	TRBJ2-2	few	TGCGCCAGCAGCTTGATGGGGGATACGAACACCGGGGAGCTGTTTTTT	CASSLMGDTNTGELFF
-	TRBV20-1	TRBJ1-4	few	TGCAGTGCTAGAGAGAGGACACTGAATAATGAAAAACTGTTTTTT	CSARERTLNNEKLFF
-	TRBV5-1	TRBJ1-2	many	TGCGCCAGCAGCTTGGGTTCGGGCTATGGCTACACCTTC	CASSLGSGYGYTF
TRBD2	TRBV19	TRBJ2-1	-	TGTGCCAGTAGTAGAGACGGGAGGGCATACAATGAGCAGTTCTTC	CASSRDGRAYNEQFF
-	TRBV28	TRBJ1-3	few	TGTGCCAGCAGAGAAGGGACCTTCTCTGGAAACACCATATATTTT	CASREGTFSGNTIYF
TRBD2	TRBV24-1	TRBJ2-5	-	TGTGCCACGCGGGAGGGAAAGTCCGTGAGGACCCAGTACTTC	CATREGKSVRTQYF
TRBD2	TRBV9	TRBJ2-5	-	TGTGCCAGCAGCCTGTCCGGGGGGGCCCAAGAGACCCAGTACTTC	CASSLSGGAQETQYF
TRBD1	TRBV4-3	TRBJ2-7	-	TGCGCCAGCAGCCAAGATACAGGGGTCGAGCAGTACTTC	CASSQDTGVEQYF
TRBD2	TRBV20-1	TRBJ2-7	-	TGCAGTGCAACGTCTGGGCGGGGGTACTACGAGCAGTACTTC	CSATSGRGYYEQYF
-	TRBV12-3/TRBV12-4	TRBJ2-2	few	TGTGCCAGCAGTGTTCTCAGGAACACCGGGGAGCTGTTTTTT	CASSVLRNTGELFF
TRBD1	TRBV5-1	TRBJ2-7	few	TGCGCCTGCGGCGAGACAGGGCTTGGCGAGCAGTACTTC	CACGETGLGEQYF
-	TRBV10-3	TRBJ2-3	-	TGTGCCATCAGGGTCACCGGGAGCACAGATACGCAGTATTTT	CAIRVTGSTDTQYF
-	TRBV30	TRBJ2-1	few	TGTGCCTGGAGTGGGGGGAGCAGCTCCTACAATGAGCAGTTCTTC	CAWSGGSSSYNEQFF
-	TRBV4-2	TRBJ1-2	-	TGTGCCAGCAGCCAAGGAGGACTTTTCCGATATGGCTACACCTTC	CASSQGGLFRYGYTF
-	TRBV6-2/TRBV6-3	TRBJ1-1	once	TGTGCCAGCAGTTACTCTCGGGGGATGCCGGCTTTCTTT	CASSYSRGMPAFF
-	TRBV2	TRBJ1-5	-	TGTGCCAGCAACGTTGACAGTTATAGCAATCAGCCCCAGCATTTT	CASNVDSYSNQPQHF
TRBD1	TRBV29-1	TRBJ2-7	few	TGCAGCGTTGAAAATCGGGACAGGGGGTACGAGCAGTACTTC	CSVENRDRGYEQYF
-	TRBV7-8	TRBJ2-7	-	TGTGCCAGCAGCTCCTTCCCCTCCTACGAGCAGTACTTC	CASSSFPSYEQYF
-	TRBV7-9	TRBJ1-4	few	TGTGCCAGCAGCTTAGTAGAGAATGAAAAACTGTTTTTT	CASSLVENEKLFF
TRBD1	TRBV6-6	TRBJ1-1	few	TGTGCCAGCAGTCAACAGGGGGCTGGAGCTTTCTTT	CASSQQGAGAFF
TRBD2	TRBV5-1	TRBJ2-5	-	TGCGCCAGCCACGCGGGGGACCTCGTTCAAGAGACCCAGTACTTC	CASHAGDLVQETQYF
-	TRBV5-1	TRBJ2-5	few	TGCGCCAGCAGCTCCGGATATCGGGTAGCGCAGGGAATTCCGGAGACCCAGTACTTC	CASSSGYRVAQGIPETQYF
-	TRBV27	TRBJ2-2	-	TGTGCCAGCAGTCAAAGGGTATCCGGGGAGCTGTTTTTT	CASSQRVSGELFF
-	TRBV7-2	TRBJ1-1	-	TGTGCCAGCAGCACGCAGGGTTCGACTGAAGCTTTCTTT	CASSTQGSTEAFF
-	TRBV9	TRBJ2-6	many	TGTGCCAGTCACCGACAGGCCTCGCCCTCTGGGGCCAACGTCCTGACTTTC	CASHRQASPSGANVLTF
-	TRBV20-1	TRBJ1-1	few	TGCAGTGCTGCGGGACCGTCGAACACTGAAGCTTTCTTT	CSAAGPSNTEAFF
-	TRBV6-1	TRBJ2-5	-	TGTGCCAGCAGCCACAGGGTTGGGGAGACCCAGTACTTC	CASSHRVGETQYF
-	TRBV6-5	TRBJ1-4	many	TGTGCCAGCAGTTACGTCCTCGGGGGTGAAAAACTGTTTTTT	CASSYVLGGEKLFF
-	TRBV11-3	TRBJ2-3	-	TGTGCCAGCAGCCCCTTCGGAGAGACAGATACGCAGTATTTT	CASSPFGETDTQYF
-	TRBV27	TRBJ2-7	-	TGTGCCAGCAGTTTGTTGGGCCATTCCTACGAGCAGTACTTC	CASSLLGHSYEQYF
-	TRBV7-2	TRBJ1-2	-	TGTGCCAGTGCAGGGGCCAACTATGGCTACACCTTC	CASAGANYGYTF
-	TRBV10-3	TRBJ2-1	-	TGTGCCATCAGTGAGTCGCGGGCTATAGATGAGCAGTTCTTC	CAISESRAIDEQFF
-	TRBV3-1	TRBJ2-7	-	TGTGCCAGCAGCCAAGGCACTAGGTACTGGGAGCAGTACTTC	CASSQGTRYWEQYF
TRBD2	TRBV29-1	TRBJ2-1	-	TGCAGCGTAGAAATTGCGGCTAGCGGGAGGGATGAGCAGTTCTTC	CSVEIAASGRDEQFF
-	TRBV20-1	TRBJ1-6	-	TGCAGTGCTAGTGGCAGGGGAGATTCACCCCTCCACTTT	CSASGRGDSPLHF
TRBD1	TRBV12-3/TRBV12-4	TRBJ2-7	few	TGTGCCAGCAGTCGACAGGGGATCGAGCAGTACTTC	CASSRQGIEQYF
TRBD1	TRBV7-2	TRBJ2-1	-	TGTGCCAGCAGCTTATGGGACAGGGGCGATCATGAGCAGTTCTTC	CASSLWDRGDHEQFF
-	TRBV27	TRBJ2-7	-	TGTGCCAGCAGTATAACAGGGACCAGCTCCTACGAGCAGTACTTC	CASSITGTSSYEQYF
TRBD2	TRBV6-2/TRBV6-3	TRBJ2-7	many	TGTGCCAGCAGTTTGGAGCGGGATTACGAGCAGTACTTC	CASSLERDYEQYF
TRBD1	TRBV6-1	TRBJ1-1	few	TGTGCCAGCAGTCAACAGGGGGCGGGGAGGAACACTGAAGCTTTCTTT	CASSQQGAGRNTEAFF
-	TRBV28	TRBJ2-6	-	TGTGCCAGCAGTATGAGACAGGTTAGCTCTGGGGCCAACGTCCTGACTTTC	CASSMRQVSSGANVLTF
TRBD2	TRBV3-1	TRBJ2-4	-	TGTGCCAGCAGCCAAGCTAGCGGGAAAAACATTCAGTACTTC	CASSQASGKNIQYF
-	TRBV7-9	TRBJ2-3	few	TGTGCCAGCAGCCCCATCTCAGGGGCAGGGCGCACAGATACGCAGTATTTT	CASSPISGAGRTDTQYF
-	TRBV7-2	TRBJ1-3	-	TGTGCCAGCAGCTTAGTAGGGGATCCCTCTGGAAACACCATATATTTT	CASSLVGDPSGNTIYF
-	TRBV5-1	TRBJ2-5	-	TGCGCCAGCAGCTTGACACCGAACCCCCTCCAAGAGACCCAGTACTTC	CASSLTPNPLQETQYF
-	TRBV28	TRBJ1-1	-	TGTGCCAGCACCGGCTGGGAACCGAGAACTGAAGCTTTCTTT	CASTGWEPRTEAFF
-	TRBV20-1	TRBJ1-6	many	TGCAGTGTTCTCGGGGAGCTCAATAATTCACCCCTCCACTTT	CSVLGELNNSPLHF
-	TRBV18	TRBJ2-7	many	TGTGCCAGCTCACCACTTCCATACGCCTTGGGGGTCTACGAGCAGTACTTC	CASSPLPYALGVYEQYF
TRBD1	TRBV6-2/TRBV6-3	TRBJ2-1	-	TGTGCCAGCAACCAACAGGGGAAGAAAGTGTACAATGAGCAGTTCTTC	CASNQQGKKVYNEQFF
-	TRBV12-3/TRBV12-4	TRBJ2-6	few	TGTGCCAGCACCCTAGGTTGGGGGGCCAACGTCCTGACTTTC	CASTLGWGANVLTF
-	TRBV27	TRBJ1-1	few	TGTGCCAGCAGTTTAACCAGGTACTCTGAAGCTTTCTTT	CASSLTRYSEAFF
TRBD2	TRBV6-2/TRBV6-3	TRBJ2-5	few	TGTGCCAGCACCCCCGTTGGGGGGGTCCTCGGAGAGACCCAGTACTTC	CASTPVGGVLGETQYF
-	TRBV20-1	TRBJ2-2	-	TGCAGTGCCAAACCTAGCGCGACCGGGGAGCTGTTTTTT	CSAKPSATGELFF
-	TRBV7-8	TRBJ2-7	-	TGTGCCAGCAGCTTAGGCGGCCAGGTTGTCTACGAGCAGTACTTC	CASSLGGQVVYEQYF
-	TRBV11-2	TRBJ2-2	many	TGCGCCAGCAGCTTAGGGAGCACCGGGGAGCTGTTTTTT	CASSLGSTGELFF
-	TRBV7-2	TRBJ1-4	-	TGTGCCAGCAGCTTAGGCGCGGCAGTCAGTTCTGAAAAACTGTTTTTT	CASSLGAAVSSEKLFF
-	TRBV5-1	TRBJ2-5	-	TGTGCCAGCAGCTTGGGGTCAATACACCAAGAGACCCAGTACTTC	CASSLGSIHQETQYF
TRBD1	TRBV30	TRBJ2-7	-	TGTGCCTGGAGTGTACTGGAGGTCCGGGACAGGGGCGACGAGCAGTACTTC	CAWSVLEVRDRGDEQYF